The 12 T cell receptor beta chains reported below all come from one sample, sequenced in a study of blood T cell repertoires in COVID-19. Profiled with immunoSEQ multiplex PCR; TCRdb holds only in-frame clones, not every one. The sample lists 84,000 or so clones; 70% to 90% were seen once. Sequencing used peripheral blood. These receptors were collected from a man aged 65 to 79 with acute or convalescent COVID-19.

The chain is built from TRBV5-1 and TRBJ2-1; TRBD2 might be the D (5 bases). V lost 5 bases, J lost 5 bases, and 26 bases lay in between. There are 18 residues in the CDR3. Germline V gives CDR1 SGHRS, CDR2 YFSETQ. DNA for the CDR3: TGCGCCAGCAGTCCGGGCGGTTGGTCGGGCCGGGGTAACAATGAGCAGTTCTTC. As protein: CASSPGGWSGRGNNEQFF.

The chain couples TRBV29-1 to TRBJ2-7, with D possibly TRBD2 on 5 matching bases. Trimming cost V 5 bases and J 2 bases, with 10 bases left between them. CDR3 length: 12 amino acids. Germline loops: CDR1 SQVTM, CDR2 ANQGSEA. The CDR3 reads CSVSEGAYEQYF. Here the CDR3 DNA reads TGCAGCGTTAGTGAGGGAGCCTACGAGCAGTACTTC.

CDR3 sequence: CASSYTSFNEQYF. In DNA, the CDR3 is TGTGCCAGCAGTTACACTAGTTTCAACGAGCAGTACTTC. This sequence joins TRBV6-2 or TRBV6-3 and TRBJ2-7, with a weak D call TRBD2 (5 bases). This CDR3 comprises 13 residues. CDR1 and CDR2 from the germline V gene are MNHEY and SVGEGT. V gave up 2 bases and J gave up 5 bases, with 10 bases separating them.

Notes on this clone: A much larger clone lies a single base off, so this may be a read error. Other DNA sequences in this sample translate to the same CDR3. The chain joins TRBV7-2 to TRBJ1-6; the match to TRBD1 covers 7 bases. V dropped 5 bases and J dropped 6; count of bases not matched to a gene: 4. CDR1 and CDR2 from the germline V gene are SGHTA and FQGNSA. The CDR3 runs 14 residues. The CDR3: CASSPGTVNSPLHF. DNA for the CDR3: TGTGCCAGCAGCCCCGGGACAGTTAATTCACCCCTCCACTTT.

This chain connects TRBV6-1 to TRBJ1-3; no reliable D call. Germline lookup yields CDR1 MNHNS and CDR2 SASEGT. The length of the CDR3 is 11 residues. The V end lost 3 bases, the J end lost 11 bases, and 8 bases lay between the germline ends. In nucleotides, the CDR3 is TGTGCCAGCAGTGATTTTATAGCCATATATTTT. Protein: CASSDFIAIYF.

The chain links TRBV19 to TRBJ2-1; D is undetermined. Trimming removed 6 bases at V and 4 bases at J, with 4 bases between. Germline CDR1 LNHDA, CDR2 SQIVND (reference sequence). This CDR3 is built from 11 residues. The CDR3 sequence: CASSRYNEQFF. The DNA of the CDR3 is TGTGCCAGTAGCCGGTACAATGAGCAGTTCTTC.

V and J are TRBV19 and TRBJ1-5, with TRBD1 identical over 7 bases. There are 17 residues in the CDR3. CDR1 is LNHDA and CDR2 is SQIVND in the germline V gene (reference sequence). J lost 4 bases, V lost 5 bases, and 14 bases had no gene match. The DNA of the CDR3 is TGTGCCAGTAGTTCCGCCGGGGCGGGGACAGCGAATCAGCCCCAGCATTTT. Translation: CASSSAGAGTANQPQHF.

The V and J genes are TRBV6-2 or TRBV6-3 and TRBJ2-3; D might be TRBD2 (6 bases). Trimming cost V 2 bases and J 5 bases, with 14 bases left between them. CDR1 and CDR2 from the germline V gene are MNHEY and SVGEGT. The CDR3 has 15 residues. The CDR3 reads CASSYGDRGLDTQYF. In DNA form, the CDR3 reads TGTGCCAGCAGTTACGGGGATCGGGGGTTAGATACGCAGTATTTT.

This clone was counted between two and nine times. This chain uses TRBV4-3 with TRBJ1-5, with no clear D. Trimming removed 0 bases at V and 1 base at J, with 10 bases between. CDR1 LGHNA and CDR2 YSLEER come from the germline V gene. The CDR3 sequence is 16 residues long. CDR3 residues: CASSQDLRGSNQPQHF. In nucleotides, the CDR3 is TGCGCCAGCAGCCAAGATCTGAGAGGGAGCAATCAGCCCCAGCATTTT.

This clone was found once. The rearrangement joins TRBV7-8 to TRBJ1-2, with D perhaps matching TRBD1 (5 bases). CDR3 length equals 13 residues. V dropped 1 base and J dropped 4 bases, with 7 bases sitting between them. Germline V gives CDR1 SGHVS, CDR2 FQNEAQ. The chain's CDR3 is CASSLVQGYGYTF. For the CDR3, the DNA is TGTGCCAGCAGCTTAGTGCAGGGCTATGGCTACACCTTC.

This chain joins TRBV28 and TRBJ2-7; the D gene is possibly TRBD1 (5 bases). The germline V gene encodes CDR1 MDHEN and CDR2 SYDVKM. The CDR3 length is 12 residues. With 4 bases removed from V and 3 bases from J, the gap between germline ends came to 7 bases. The CDR3 region has the DNA TGTGCCAGCAGTTCAGGGTTCTACGAGCAGTACTTC. It codes for CASSSGFYEQYF.

The chain combines TRBV5-1 with TRBJ2-1, with D maybe TRBD1 (9 bases). Trimming pared 3 bases from V and 0 bases from J, leaving 22 bases between. Germline V gene lookup returns CDR1 SGHRS and CDR2 YFSETQ. The CDR3 is 19 residues long. The CDR3 sequence: CASSSPGTGSGSSYNEQFF. The CDR3 DNA is TGCGCCAGCAGCTCTCCCGGGACAGGGAGCGGGAGCTCCTACAATGAGCAGTTCTTC.